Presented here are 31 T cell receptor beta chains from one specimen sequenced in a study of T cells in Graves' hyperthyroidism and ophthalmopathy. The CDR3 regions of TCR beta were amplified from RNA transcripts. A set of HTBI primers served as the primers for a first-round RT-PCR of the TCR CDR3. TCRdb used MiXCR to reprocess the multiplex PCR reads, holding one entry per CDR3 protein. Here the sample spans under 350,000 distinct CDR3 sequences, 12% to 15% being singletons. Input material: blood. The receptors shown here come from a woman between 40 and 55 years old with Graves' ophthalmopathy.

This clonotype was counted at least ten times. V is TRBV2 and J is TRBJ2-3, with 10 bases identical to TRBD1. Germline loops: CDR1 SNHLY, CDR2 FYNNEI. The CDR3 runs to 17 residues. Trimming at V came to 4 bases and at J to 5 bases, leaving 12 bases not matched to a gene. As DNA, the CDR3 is TGTGCCAGCAGTGCTGATGCCGGGACAGGGGAAGGAGATACGCAGTATTTT. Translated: CASSADAGTGEGDTQYF.

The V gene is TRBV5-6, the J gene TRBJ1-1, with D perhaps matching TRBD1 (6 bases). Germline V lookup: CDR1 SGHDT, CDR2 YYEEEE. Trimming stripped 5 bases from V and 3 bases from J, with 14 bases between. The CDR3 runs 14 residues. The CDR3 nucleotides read TGTGCCAGCAGTCCTACAGGGCGGGACACTGAAGCTTTCTTT. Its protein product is CASSPTGRDTEAFF.

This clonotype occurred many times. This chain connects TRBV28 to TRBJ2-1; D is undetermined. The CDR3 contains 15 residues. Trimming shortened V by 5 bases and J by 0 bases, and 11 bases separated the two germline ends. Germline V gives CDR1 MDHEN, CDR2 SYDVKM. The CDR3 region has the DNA TGTGCCAGCAGTCAAACAAGGAGCTCCTACAATGAGCAGTTCTTC. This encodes CASSQTRSSYNEQFF.

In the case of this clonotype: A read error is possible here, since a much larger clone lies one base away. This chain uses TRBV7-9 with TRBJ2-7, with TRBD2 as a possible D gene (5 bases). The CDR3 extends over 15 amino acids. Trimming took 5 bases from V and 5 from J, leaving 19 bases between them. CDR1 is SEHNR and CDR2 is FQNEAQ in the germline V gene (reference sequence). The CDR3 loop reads CASSPPVHGSHEQYF. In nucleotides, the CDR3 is TGTGCCAGCAGCCCACCGGTGCATGGGAGCCACGAGCAGTACTTC.

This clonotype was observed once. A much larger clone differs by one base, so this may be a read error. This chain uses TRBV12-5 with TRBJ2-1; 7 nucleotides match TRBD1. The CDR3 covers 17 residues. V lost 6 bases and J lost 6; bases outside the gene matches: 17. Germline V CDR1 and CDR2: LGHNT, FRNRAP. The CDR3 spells CASGLTGFIRTCNEQFF. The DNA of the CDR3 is TGTGCTAGTGGCCTGACAGGGTTTATACGTACGTGCAATGAGCAGTTCTTC.

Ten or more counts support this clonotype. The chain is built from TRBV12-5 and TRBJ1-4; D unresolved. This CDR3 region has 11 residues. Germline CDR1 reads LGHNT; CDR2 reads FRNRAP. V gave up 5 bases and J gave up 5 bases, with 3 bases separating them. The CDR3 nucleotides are TGTGCTAGTGGTCTGAATGAAAAACTGTTTTTT. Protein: CASGLNEKLFF.

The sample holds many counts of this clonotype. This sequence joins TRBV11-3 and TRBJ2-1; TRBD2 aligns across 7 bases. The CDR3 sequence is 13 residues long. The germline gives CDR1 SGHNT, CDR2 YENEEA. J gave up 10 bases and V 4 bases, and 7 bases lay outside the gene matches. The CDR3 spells CASSSTGGTEQFF. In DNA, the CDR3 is TGTGCCAGCAGCTCCACGGGGGGAACCGAGCAGTTCTTC. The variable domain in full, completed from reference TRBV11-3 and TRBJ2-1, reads EAGVVQSPRYKIIEKKQPVAFWCNPISGHNTLYWYLQNLGQGPELLIRYENEEAVDDSQLPKDRFSAERLKGVDSTLKIQPAELGDSAVYLCASSSTGGTEQFFGPGTRLTVL.

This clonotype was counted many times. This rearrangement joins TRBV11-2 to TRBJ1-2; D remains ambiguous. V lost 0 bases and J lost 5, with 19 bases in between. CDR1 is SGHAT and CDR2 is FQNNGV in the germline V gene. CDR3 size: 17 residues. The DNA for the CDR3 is TGTGCCAGCAGCTTAGATTCCGAGGATTCTAGAGGGTATGGCTACACCTTC. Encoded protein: CASSLDSEDSRGYGYTF.

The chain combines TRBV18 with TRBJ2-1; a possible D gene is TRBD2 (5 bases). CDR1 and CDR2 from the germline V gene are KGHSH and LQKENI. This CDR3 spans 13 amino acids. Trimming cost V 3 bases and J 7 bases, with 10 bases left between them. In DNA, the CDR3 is TGTGCCAGCTCACCTCCGAGGGTTAATGAGCAGTTCTTC. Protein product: CASSPPRVNEQFF.

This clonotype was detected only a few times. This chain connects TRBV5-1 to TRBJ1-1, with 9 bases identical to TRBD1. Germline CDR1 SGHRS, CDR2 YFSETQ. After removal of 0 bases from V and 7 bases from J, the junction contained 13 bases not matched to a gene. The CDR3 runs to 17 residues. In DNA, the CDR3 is TGCGCCAGCAGCTTGGCCATAAACAGGGGGCGGACGGGTGAAGCTTTCTTT. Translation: CASSLAINRGRTGEAFF.

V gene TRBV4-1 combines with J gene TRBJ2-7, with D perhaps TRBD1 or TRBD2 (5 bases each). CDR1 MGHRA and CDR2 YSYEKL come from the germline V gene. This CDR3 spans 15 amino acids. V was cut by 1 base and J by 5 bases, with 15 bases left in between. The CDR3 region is CASSQVEGRKNEQYF. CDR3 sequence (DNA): TGCGCCAGCAGCCAAGTCGAGGGGCGTAAAAACGAGCAGTACTTC.

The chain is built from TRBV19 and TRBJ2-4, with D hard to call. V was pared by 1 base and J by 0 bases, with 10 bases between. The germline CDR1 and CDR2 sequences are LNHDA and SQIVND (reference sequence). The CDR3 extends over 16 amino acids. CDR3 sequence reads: CASSIGFSLAKNIQYF. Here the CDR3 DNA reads TGTGCCAGTAGTATAGGGTTCTCTCTAGCCAAAAACATTCAGTACTTC.

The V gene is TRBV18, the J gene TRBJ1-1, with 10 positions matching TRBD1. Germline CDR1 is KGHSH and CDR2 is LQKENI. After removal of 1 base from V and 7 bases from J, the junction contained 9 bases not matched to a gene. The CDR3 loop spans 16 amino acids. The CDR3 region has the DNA TGTGCCAGCTCACCACGGACAGGGGGTAGTCTCGGTGAAGCTTTCTTT. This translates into CASSPRTGGSLGEAFF. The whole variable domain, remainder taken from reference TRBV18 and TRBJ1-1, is NAGVMQNPRHLVRRRGQEARLRCSPMKGHSHVYWYRQLPEEGLKFMVYLQKENIIDESGMPKERFSAEFPKEGPSILRIQQVVRGDSAAYFCASSPRTGGSLGEAFFGQGTRLTVV.

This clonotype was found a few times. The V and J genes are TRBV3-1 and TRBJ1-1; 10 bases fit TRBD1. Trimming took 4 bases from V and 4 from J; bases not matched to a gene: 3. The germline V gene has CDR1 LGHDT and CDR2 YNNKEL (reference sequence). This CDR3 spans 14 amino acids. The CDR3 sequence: CASSPWTGGTEAFF. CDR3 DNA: TGTGCCAGCAGCCCCTGGACAGGGGGCACTGAAGCTTTCTTT.

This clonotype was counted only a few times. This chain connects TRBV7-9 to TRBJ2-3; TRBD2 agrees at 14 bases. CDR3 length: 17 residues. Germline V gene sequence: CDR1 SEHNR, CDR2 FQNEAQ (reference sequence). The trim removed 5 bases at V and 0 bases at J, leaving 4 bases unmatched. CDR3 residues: CASSDGTSGGSTDTQYF. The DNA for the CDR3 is TGTGCCAGCAGCGACGGGACTAGCGGGGGAAGCACAGATACGCAGTATTTT.

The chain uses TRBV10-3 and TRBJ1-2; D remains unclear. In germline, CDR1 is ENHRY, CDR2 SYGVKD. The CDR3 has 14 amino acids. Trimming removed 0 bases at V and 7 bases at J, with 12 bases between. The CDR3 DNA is TGTGCCATCAGTGAGTCTTCCTTGGGTCGTGGCTACACCTTC. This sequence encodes CAISESSLGRGYTF.

CDR3 sequence: CASSSQGAAGANVLTF. The CDR3 DNA reads as TGTGCCAGCAGCTCCCAAGGGGCGGCTGGGGCCAACGTCCTGACTTTC. The chain employs TRBV3-1 and TRBJ2-6, with D possibly matching TRBD1 (5 bases). This CDR3 region has 16 residues. In germline, CDR1 is LGHDT, CDR2 YNNKEL (reference sequence). V lost 5 bases to trimming and J lost 2 bases, with 13 bases between them.

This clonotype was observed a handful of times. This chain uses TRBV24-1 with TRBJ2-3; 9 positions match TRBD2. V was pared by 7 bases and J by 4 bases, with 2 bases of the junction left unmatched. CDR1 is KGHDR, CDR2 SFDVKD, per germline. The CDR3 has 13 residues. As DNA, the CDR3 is TGTGCCACCAGCCGCGGGGGGGCAGATACGCAGTATTTT. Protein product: CATSRGGADTQYF.

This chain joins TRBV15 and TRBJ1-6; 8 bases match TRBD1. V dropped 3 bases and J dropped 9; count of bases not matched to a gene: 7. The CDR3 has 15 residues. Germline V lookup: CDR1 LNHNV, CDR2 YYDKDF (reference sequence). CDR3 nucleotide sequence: TGTGCCACCAGCAGTCAGGGGGCGTTCGGTTCACCCCTCCACTTT. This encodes CATSSQGAFGSPLHF. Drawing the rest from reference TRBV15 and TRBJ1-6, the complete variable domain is DAMVIQNPRYQVTQFGKPVTLSCSQTLNHNVMYWYQQKSSQAPKLLFHYYDKDFNNEADTPDNFQSRRPNTSFCFLDIRSPGLGDTAMYLCATSSQGAFGSPLHFGNGTRLTVT.

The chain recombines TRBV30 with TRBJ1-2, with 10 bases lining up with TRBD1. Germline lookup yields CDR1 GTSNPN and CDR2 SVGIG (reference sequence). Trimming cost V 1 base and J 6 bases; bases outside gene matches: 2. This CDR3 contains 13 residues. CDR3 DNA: TGTGCCTGGAGTGGAGGACAGGGGGATGGCTACACCTTC. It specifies CAWSGGQGDGYTF.

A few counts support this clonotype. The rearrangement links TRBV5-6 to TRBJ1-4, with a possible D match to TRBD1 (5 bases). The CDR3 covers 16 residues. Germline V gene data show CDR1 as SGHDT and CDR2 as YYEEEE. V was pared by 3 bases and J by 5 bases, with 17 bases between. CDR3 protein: CASSWGTATMNEKLFF. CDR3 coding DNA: TGTGCCAGCAGCTGGGGGACGGCCACAATGAATGAAAAACTGTTTTTT.

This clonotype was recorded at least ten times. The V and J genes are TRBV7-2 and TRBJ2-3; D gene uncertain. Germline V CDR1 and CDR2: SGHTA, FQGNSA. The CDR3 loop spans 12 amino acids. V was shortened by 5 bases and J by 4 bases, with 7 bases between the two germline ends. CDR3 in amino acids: CASSPLADTQYF. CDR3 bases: TGTGCCAGCAGCCCCTTGGCAGATACGCAGTATTTT.

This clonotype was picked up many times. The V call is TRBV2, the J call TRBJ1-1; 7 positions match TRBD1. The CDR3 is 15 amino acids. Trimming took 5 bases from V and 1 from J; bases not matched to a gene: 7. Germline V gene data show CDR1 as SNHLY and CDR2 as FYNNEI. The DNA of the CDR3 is TGTGCCAGCAGTAAACGACAGGGTGGGAACACTGAAGCTTTCTTT. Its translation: CASSKRQGGNTEAFF.

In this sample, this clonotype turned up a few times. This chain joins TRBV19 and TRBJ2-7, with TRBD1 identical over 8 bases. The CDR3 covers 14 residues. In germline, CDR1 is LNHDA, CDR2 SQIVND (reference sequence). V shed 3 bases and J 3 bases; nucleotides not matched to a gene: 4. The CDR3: CASSIAGGLYEQYF. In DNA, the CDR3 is TGTGCCAGTAGTATTGCAGGGGGCCTCTACGAGCAGTACTTC.

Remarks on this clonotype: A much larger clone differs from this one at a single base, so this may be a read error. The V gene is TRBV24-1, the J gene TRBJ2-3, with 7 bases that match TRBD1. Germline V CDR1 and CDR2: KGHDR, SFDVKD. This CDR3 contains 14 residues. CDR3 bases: TGTGCCACCAGTGAAGAAGGGGGCACAGATACGCCGTATTTT. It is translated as CATSEEGGTDTPYF.

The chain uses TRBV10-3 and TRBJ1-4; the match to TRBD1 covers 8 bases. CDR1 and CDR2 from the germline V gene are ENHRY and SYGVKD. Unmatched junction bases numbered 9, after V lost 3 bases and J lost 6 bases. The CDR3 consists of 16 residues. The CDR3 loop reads CAISEGQGLRDEKLFF. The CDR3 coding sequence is TGTGCCATCAGTGAAGGACAGGGCCTGCGGGATGAAAAACTGTTTTTT.

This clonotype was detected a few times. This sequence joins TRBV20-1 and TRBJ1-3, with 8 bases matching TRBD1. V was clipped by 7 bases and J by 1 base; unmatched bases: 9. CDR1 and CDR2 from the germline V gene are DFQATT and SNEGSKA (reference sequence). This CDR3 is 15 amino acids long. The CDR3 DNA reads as TGCAGTGGGAAGGCGGACAGGGCGTCTGGAAACACCATATATTTT. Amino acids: CSGKADRASGNTIYF.

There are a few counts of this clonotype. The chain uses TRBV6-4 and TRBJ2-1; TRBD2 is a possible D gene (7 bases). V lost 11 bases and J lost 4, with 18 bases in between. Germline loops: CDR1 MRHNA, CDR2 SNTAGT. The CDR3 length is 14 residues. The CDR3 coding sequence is TGTGCCTCAAAGGGGGGGGAGAATTACAATGAGCAGTTCTTC. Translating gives CASKGGENYNEQFF.

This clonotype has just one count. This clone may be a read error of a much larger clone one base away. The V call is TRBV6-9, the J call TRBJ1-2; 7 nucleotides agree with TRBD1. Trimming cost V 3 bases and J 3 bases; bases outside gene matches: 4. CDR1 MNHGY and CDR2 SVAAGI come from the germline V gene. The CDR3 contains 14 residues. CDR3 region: CASSYDRADYGYTF. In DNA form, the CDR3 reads TGTGCCAGCAGTTACGACAGGGCCGACTATGGCTACACCTTC.

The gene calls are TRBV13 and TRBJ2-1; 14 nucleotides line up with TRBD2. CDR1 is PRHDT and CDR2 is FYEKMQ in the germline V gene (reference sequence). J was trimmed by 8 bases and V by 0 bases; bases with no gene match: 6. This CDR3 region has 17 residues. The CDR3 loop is CASSLGTGLAGADEQFF. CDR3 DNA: TGTGCCAGCAGCTTAGGTACGGGACTAGCGGGAGCCGATGAGCAGTTCTTC.

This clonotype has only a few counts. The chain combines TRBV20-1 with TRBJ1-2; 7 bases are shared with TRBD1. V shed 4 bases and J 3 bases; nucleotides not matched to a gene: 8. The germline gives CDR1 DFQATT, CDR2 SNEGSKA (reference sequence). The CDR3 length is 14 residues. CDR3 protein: CSAKTQGGDYGYTF. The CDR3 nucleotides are TGCAGTGCTAAGACTCAGGGGGGGGACTATGGCTACACCTTC.